This is a list of T cell receptor beta chains from one sample in a study of cytomegalovirus exposure and HLA in healthy donors. Measured with immunoSEQ multiplex PCR; TCRdb has only the in-frame clones, and not every one. The top ten hold 1.5% to 2% of the sample, which has under 140,000 clones, 70% to 90% seen once. The sample comprised PBMCs. The receptors derive from a middle-aged man in good health and CMV-seronegative. Both conserved end residues are part of each CDR3. The D gene is left open where the match is weak. Clone sizes are given selectively: once, few, many, or a class where the clone is expanded.

J gene: TRBJ2-5; clone size: NA; CDR3 length: 13; D gene: TRBD2; V gene: TRBV6-5; CDR3 protein: CASSPGLAKTQYF
J gene: TRBJ1-4; clone size: NA; CDR3 length: 12; D gene: NA; V gene: TRBV30; CDR3 protein: CAWNREEAELFF
J gene: TRBJ2-7; clone size: NA; CDR3 length: 16; D gene: NA; V gene: TRBV6-5; CDR3 protein: CASSYTRRGWGHEQYF
J gene: TRBJ2-7; clone size: NA; CDR3 length: 15; D gene: NA; V gene: TRBV15; CDR3 protein: CATSYLPPGLYEQYF
J gene: TRBJ2-3; clone size: once; CDR3 length: 12; D gene: NA; V gene: TRBV29-1; CDR3 protein: CSSTGRTDTQYF
J gene: TRBJ2-7; clone size: NA; CDR3 length: 14; D gene: TRBD2; V gene: TRBV5-6; CDR3 protein: CASSLQLASYEQYF
J gene: TRBJ2-5; clone size: NA; CDR3 length: 17; D gene: TRBD1; V gene: TRBV5-6; CDR3 protein: CASSLGDRGTLQETQYF
J gene: TRBJ1-5; clone size: NA; CDR3 length: 15; D gene: TRBD1; V gene: TRBV28; CDR3 protein: CASSSDRGGNQPQHF
J gene: TRBJ2-5; clone size: NA; CDR3 length: 14; D gene: NA; V gene: TRBV5-6; CDR3 protein: CASSLIAEQETQYF
J gene: TRBJ2-1; clone size: NA; CDR3 length: 13; D gene: NA; V gene: TRBV5-1; CDR3 protein: CASSLAQDNEQFF
J gene: TRBJ2-7; clone size: NA; CDR3 length: 14; D gene: NA; V gene: TRBV28; CDR3 protein: CASSSGTGVYEQYF
J gene: TRBJ1-6; clone size: NA; CDR3 length: 13; D gene: NA; V gene: TRBV6-1; CDR3 protein: CASSLDFYSPLHF
J gene: TRBJ2-1; clone size: NA; CDR3 length: 16; D gene: NA; V gene: TRBV27; CDR3 protein: CASSLGPGSGSGEQFF
J gene: TRBJ1-5; clone size: NA; CDR3 length: 12; D gene: TRBD1; V gene: TRBV7-2; CDR3 protein: CASSQGGGAQHF
J gene: TRBJ1-1; clone size: NA; CDR3 length: 13; D gene: NA; V gene: TRBV10-2; CDR3 protein: CASSDIGDTEAFF
J gene: TRBJ1-1; clone size: NA; CDR3 length: 16; D gene: TRBD1; V gene: TRBV6-4; CDR3 protein: CASSAPRQGTGTEAFF
J gene: TRBJ2-7; clone size: few; CDR3 length: 16; D gene: TRBD1; V gene: TRBV5-1; CDR3 protein: CASSAETGAGVYEQYF
J gene: TRBJ1-6; clone size: NA; CDR3 length: 15; D gene: NA; V gene: TRBV4-2; CDR3 protein: CASSQEQGGGSPLHF
J gene: TRBJ2-5; clone size: NA; CDR3 length: 15; D gene: NA; V gene: TRBV30; CDR3 protein: CAWRASEMGEETQYF
J gene: TRBJ1-5; clone size: NA; CDR3 length: 14; D gene: NA; V gene: TRBV13; CDR3 protein: CASSLRGDNQPQHF
J gene: TRBJ2-1; clone size: NA; CDR3 length: 13; D gene: NA; V gene: TRBV14; CDR3 protein: CASSRLSGYEQFF
J gene: TRBJ1-5; clone size: NA; CDR3 length: 14; D gene: NA; V gene: TRBV6-6; CDR3 protein: CASSYLMTGDPQHF
J gene: TRBJ1-1; clone size: NA; CDR3 length: 13; D gene: TRBD1; V gene: TRBV5-4; CDR3 protein: CASSFQGGTEAFF
J gene: TRBJ1-2; clone size: NA; CDR3 length: 15; D gene: NA; V gene: TRBV6-6; CDR3 protein: CASSSTTGDGFGYTF
J gene: TRBJ1-5; clone size: NA; CDR3 length: 12; D gene: NA; V gene: TRBV29-1; CDR3 protein: CSVRTGDQPQHF
J gene: TRBJ1-2; clone size: NA; CDR3 length: 14; D gene: NA; V gene: TRBV6-1; CDR3 protein: CASSEHRVTYGYTF
J gene: TRBJ2-5; clone size: NA; CDR3 length: 15; D gene: TRBD2; V gene: TRBV4-1; CDR3 protein: CASSQALAVRETQYF
J gene: TRBJ1-1; clone size: once; CDR3 length: 13; D gene: NA; V gene: TRBV19; CDR3 protein: CASSIQVGTEAFF
J gene: TRBJ1-4; clone size: few; CDR3 length: 14; D gene: NA; V gene: TRBV7-2; CDR3 protein: CASCPGGREEKLFF
J gene: TRBJ2-1; clone size: NA; CDR3 length: 17; D gene: TRBD2; V gene: TRBV28; CDR3 protein: CASGVGAGNQLYNEQFF
J gene: TRBJ1-1; clone size: few; CDR3 length: 16; D gene: TRBD1; V gene: TRBV6-4; CDR3 protein: CASSDTDREEGTEAFF
J gene: TRBJ1-2; clone size: NA; CDR3 length: 12; D gene: NA; V gene: TRBV27; CDR3 protein: CASSHRDYGYTF
J gene: TRBJ2-7; clone size: few; CDR3 length: 15; D gene: NA; V gene: TRBV5-3; CDR3 protein: CARSLDRDGHPEQYF
J gene: TRBJ1-2; clone size: once; CDR3 length: 14; D gene: TRBD1; V gene: TRBV7-9; CDR3 protein: CASSLSTGMHGYTF
J gene: TRBJ1-2; clone size: NA; CDR3 length: 12; D gene: TRBD1; V gene: TRBV7-2; CDR3 protein: CASSFPGGPQTF
J gene: TRBJ2-7; clone size: NA; CDR3 length: 13; D gene: NA; V gene: TRBV5-4; CDR3 protein: CASNDRHSYEQYF
J gene: TRBJ2-3; clone size: few; CDR3 length: 12; D gene: NA; V gene: TRBV5-1; CDR3 protein: CASSPETGTQYF
J gene: TRBJ2-5; clone size: NA; CDR3 length: 12; D gene: NA; V gene: TRBV5-1; CDR3 protein: CASSLGYGTQYF
J gene: TRBJ1-1; clone size: NA; CDR3 length: 13; D gene: NA; V gene: TRBV30; CDR3 protein: CAWSVQAKPEAFF
J gene: TRBJ1-2; clone size: NA; CDR3 length: 15; D gene: TRBD1; V gene: TRBV28; CDR3 protein: CASSAQGRRNYGYTF
J gene: TRBJ2-1; clone size: NA; CDR3 length: 11; D gene: NA; V gene: TRBV2; CDR3 protein: CASSERGEQFF
J gene: TRBJ1-2; clone size: NA; CDR3 length: 15; D gene: TRBD1; V gene: TRBV28; CDR3 protein: CASRFGQGPGYGYTF
J gene: TRBJ1-1; clone size: NA; CDR3 length: 13; D gene: NA; V gene: TRBV28; CDR3 protein: CASTPEWGGYAFF
J gene: TRBJ2-2; clone size: NA; CDR3 length: 16; D gene: NA; V gene: TRBV5-1; CDR3 protein: CASSAQAGPDTGELFF
J gene: TRBJ2-3; clone size: NA; CDR3 length: 15; D gene: NA; V gene: TRBV7-9; CDR3 protein: CASGVTPVLSDTQYF
J gene: TRBJ1-2; clone size: few; CDR3 length: 15; D gene: NA; V gene: TRBV19; CDR3 protein: CASSIKKGQNYGYTF
J gene: TRBJ2-1; clone size: NA; CDR3 length: 13; D gene: NA; V gene: TRBV6-5; CDR3 protein: CASSSQTNTQQFF
J gene: TRBJ1-1; clone size: NA; CDR3 length: 13; D gene: TRBD1; V gene: TRBV7-2; CDR3 protein: CASSSYRGVEAFF
J gene: TRBJ1-2; clone size: NA; CDR3 length: 13; D gene: TRBD1; V gene: TRBV19; CDR3 protein: CASSPTGDYGYTF